This T cell receptor (beta chain) was captured by sequencing in a study of T cells in Graves' hyperthyroidism and ophthalmopathy (dated by TCRdb to the late 2010s). For context, the study as a whole: Peripheral blood samples were taken at the time of initial diagnosis, prior to any treatment. To identify distinguishing TCR V-J signatures, a discovery cohort of around 100 patients was used, comprising fewer than 45 with Graves' ophthalmopathy and 57 with stable Graves' hyperthyroidism. After sampling, hyperthyroidism patients received methimazole starting at 30 mg daily, and ophthalmopathy patients received high-dose intravenous methylprednisolone. Prospective prediction of ophthalmopathy was tested in an independent validation cohort consisting of about 19 hyperthyroidism patients and approximately 16 patients who later progressed to ophthalmopathy. In roughly six Graves' hyperthyroidism patients, the study also compared T-cell repertoires from thyroid tissue with T-cell repertoires from blood. The paper reports TCR Vbeta CDR3 sequencing of 130 to 150 peripheral blood samples: under 45 ophthalmopathy, approximately 74 hyperthyroidism and approximately 17 progressor patients. The roughly 99 discovery patients were divided at random into training and test sets in a 7:3 ratio. The full study reports these points: During validation, the model predicted progression to ophthalmopathy a median of roughly six months ahead of onset, with around 70% sensitivity and 72.22% specificity. Ophthalmopathy was separated from stable hyperthyroidism by a 13 V-J signature model, with over 85% sensitivity and approximately 81% specificity obtained in cross-validation and 80%/75% obtained in testing. No statistical method was used to fix the sample size in advance, and group allocation was not hidden from the investigators. Most expanded thyroid clonotypes (frequency above 0.001) were also found in blood, which suggests that blood repertoires may mirror thyroid immune responses.

Spanning cysteine to phenylalanine, the CDR3 consists of 13 amino acids. Of the read, only the CDR3 DNA is kept; its 39 bases are in frame from base 1. The CDR1 and CDR2 encoded by the germline V gene are SGDLS and YYNGEE. V was cut back by 0 bases and J by 4 bases, leaving a gap of 7 bases between them. The TCR beta CDR3 regions were amplified from RNA transcripts. The first round of RT-PCR for the TCR CDR3 was performed with the HTBI primer set and the Qiagen OneStep RT-PCR kit. Libraries were constructed in a second round of multiplex PCR, after which size selection and purification were carried out. Paired-end sequencing of the libraries was performed with 100 bp reads on an Illumina HiSeq2000. The original methods were these. SOAPnuke was used to process the raw data, with reads discarded if the reads contained adapters or uncalled bases, had a mean Phred below 15, or lacked an exact constant-primer or identifier match. High-quality paired reads were merged with COPE v1.2.5, and unique nucleotide sequences were defined as clonotypes. MiTCR v1.1 was used to align the clonotypes against IMGT TRBV, TRBD and TRBJ reference segments. Only V-J combinations with frequency above 0.0001, covering approximately 99% of repertoires, were analysed. A TCS score was defined as the ratio of F50 (clonal expansion) to E x V (chaos), with BLOSUM62-based TCRdist applied between CDR3 peptides within each V-J. Welch's t-statistics and random forest reduced 500 to 550 V-J features to 10 to 15, which were used in a naive Bayes classifier (R e1071). In TCRdb, the public reads were trimmed at Q25 with fastp and aligned with MiXCR, with productive beta chains retained. Rows are unified per CDR3 protein, each entry keeping the most common DNA and genes. The V and J calls, along with clone size, are taken from TCRdb and not from the paper's own processing. This sample comprises over 300,000 distinct CDR3 sequences, 14% of them detected only once. 8% to 13% of the sample comes from the top ten.

This clonotype was found many times. Its cognate antigen has yet to be identified. The sample holds no much larger clone one base away, and base qualities are not on file. Stable Graves' hyperthyroidism was defined as the absence of progression to ophthalmopathy over 18 months of follow-up. Hyperthyroidism patients were aged 18 to 65 years and newly diagnosed, with disease duration of less than 2 months. Patients with uncontrolled infections, other autoimmune diseases, pregnancy or lactation were excluded. Diagnoses were based on clinical symptoms, serum thyroxine and TRAb, thyroid ultrasound and orbital computed tomography. Ficoll-Paque density gradient centrifugation was used to isolate PBMCs from approximately 11 ml of fresh peripheral blood. Trizol reagent was used to extract total RNA, and RNA quality was then checked on an Agilent 2100 Bioanalyzer.

The sequencing input was blood. The sequence links TRBV9 to TRBJ1-1; a tentative D call is TRBD1 (6 bases match). The source is a woman in her sixties or seventies with Graves' hyperthyroidism. The CDR3 has the sequence CASSVGTATEAFF. The DNA reads TGTGCCAGCAGCGTAGGGACAGCCACTGAAGCTTTCTTT.